The 22 T cell receptor beta chains below were found in one sample sequenced in a study of cytomegalovirus exposure and HLA in healthy donors. PCR employed 60 Vbeta and 13 Jbeta primers. Repertoires were generated with immunoSEQ multiplex PCR, while TCRdb's copy carries only in-frame clones and drops some. The table includes around 110,000 clones, around 76% detected once. The source material was PBMCs. These receptors originate from a woman in her fifties or sixties in good health and CMV-seropositive.

The chain joins TRBV27 to TRBJ2-3, with D perhaps TRBD1 (6 bases). The CDR3 length is 15 residues. Deletions cut 3 bases from V and 11 bases from J, with 21 bases between. Germline assignment: CDR1 MNHEY and CDR2 SMNVEV (reference sequence). CDR3 bases: TGTGCCAGCAGTTTTCGCCAGGGGACCCCTTTGGGGCAGTATTTT. Its translation is CASSFRQGTPLGQYF.

The chain recombines TRBV5-1 with TRBJ1-1; D is unresolved. The CDR3 runs to 17 residues. Germline assignment: CDR1 SGHRS and CDR2 YFSETQ. V was pared by 4 bases and J by 1 base, with 20 bases between. CDR3 region: CASSPFSKTAGNTEAFF. The CDR3 coding sequence is TGCGCCAGCAGCCCCTTTTCCAAAACCGCCGGGAACACTGAAGCTTTCTTT.

The chain joins TRBV25-1 to TRBJ2-5, with 7 nucleotides matching TRBD1. With the DNA end fitting TRBJ2-7 better, the J assignment may be wrong. The CDR3 covers 16 residues. Germline-derived CDR1 and CDR2 are MGHDK and SYGVNS. The DNA for the CDR3 is TGTGCCAGCAGCAGAACAGGGGCCCGGGTTATCTACGAGCAGTACTTC. Amino acids: CASSRTGARVIYEQYF.

This clone was observed a single time. V gene TRBV19 combines with J gene TRBJ2-7; 10 bases are a match to TRBD1. Per the germline V gene, CDR1 is LNHDA and CDR2 is SQIVND (reference sequence). The V segment lost 5 bases and the J segment 4 bases; nucleotides outside the gene matches: 8. The CDR3 is 15 amino acids. CDR3 sequence: CASSSQGQGWYEQYF. DNA for the CDR3: TGTGCCAGTAGTTCCCAGGGACAGGGGTGGTACGAGCAGTACTTC.

This chain joins TRBV7-2 and TRBJ1-2, with unresolved D. Germline V gene lookup returns CDR1 SGHTA and CDR2 FQGNSA. V lost 2 bases to trimming and J lost 4 bases, with 5 bases between them. The length of the CDR3 is 12 residues. CDR3 DNA: TGTGCCAGCAGCTTACGGTCCTATGGCTACACCTTC. Translating it yields CASSLRSYGYTF. Full variable domain (outside the CDR3, taken from reference TRBV7-2 and TRBJ1-2): GAGVSQSPSNKVTEKGKDVELRCDPISGHTALYWYRQSLGQGLEFLIYFQGNSAPDKSGLPSDRFSAERTGGSVSTLTIQRTQQEDSAVYLCASSLRSYGYTFGSGTRLTVV.

The chain couples TRBV28 to TRBJ1-2, with TRBD1 identical over 9 bases. V lost 3 bases and J lost 6; bases outside the gene matches: 8. Germline V lookup: CDR1 MDHEN, CDR2 SYDVKM. CDR3 size: 15 residues. The CDR3 is CASSFMGQGQDGYTF. CDR3 nucleotide sequence: TGTGCCAGCAGTTTTATGGGACAGGGCCAGGATGGCTACACCTTC.

The CDR3 nucleotides read TGTGCCAGCAGCTTAGGAGGCAGGGGGCATGAAGCTTTCTTT. This encodes CASSLGGRGHEAFF. The V call is TRBV7-2, the J call TRBJ1-1; the match to TRBD1 covers 8 bases. Germline values: CDR1 SGHTA, CDR2 FQGNSA. V lost 1 base and J lost 7; bases outside the gene matches: 5. CDR3 length: 14 amino acids. The full variable domain, with the rest looked up from reference TRBV7-2 and TRBJ1-1, is GAGVSQSPSNKVTEKGKDVELRCDPISGHTALYWYRQSLGQGLEFLIYFQGNSAPDKSGLPSDRFSAERTGGSVSTLTIQRTQQEDSAVYLCASSLGGRGHEAFFGQGTRLTVV.

The genes are TRBV28 and TRBJ1-5; 8 bases align to TRBD1. Germline CDR1 MDHEN, CDR2 SYDVKM. V was clipped by 8 bases and J by 2 bases; unmatched bases: 5. The CDR3 is 14 amino acids. The CDR3 is CASCLQGGNQPQHF. The CDR3 nucleotides read TGTGCCAGCTGCCTACAGGGGGGCAATCAGCCCCAGCATTTT. Full variable domain (remainder filled in from reference TRBV28 and TRBJ1-5): DVKVTQSSRYLVKRTGEKVFLECVQDMDHENMFWYRQDPGLGLRLIYFSYDVKMKEKGDIPEGYSVSREKKERFSLILESASTNQTSMYLCASCLQGGNQPQHFGDGTRLSIL.

Details on this clone: A junction boundary mismatches the germline segment, possibly from a read error. The chain joins TRBV4-1 to TRBJ1-5; D not certain. Germline V gene lookup returns CDR1 MGHRA and CDR2 YSYEKL. This CDR3 spans 14 amino acids. The chain's CDR3 is CASSPERGYQPQHF. The CDR3 nucleotides are TGTGCCAGCAGCCCTGAACGGGGATATCAGCCCCAGCATTTT.

Only one count was recorded for this clone. CDR3 sequence reads: CASSQPGLQHADTQYF. The CDR3, as DNA: TGTGCCAGCAGTCAACCGGGACTCCAGCACGCAGATACGCAGTATTTT. V is TRBV28 and J is TRBJ2-3, with D maybe TRBD2 (6 bases). The V end lost 5 bases, the J end lost 4 bases, and 19 bases lay between the germline ends. The germline V gene has CDR1 MDHEN and CDR2 SYDVKM. The CDR3 extends over 16 amino acids.

The genes are TRBV6-1 and TRBJ1-2, with no clear D. Per the germline V gene, CDR1 is MNHNS and CDR2 is SASEGT. V lost 2 bases and J 2 bases, leaving 6 bases between the germline ends. This CDR3 has 13 amino acids. Written as DNA, the CDR3 is TGTGCCAGCAGTGAATGGAGGAACTATGGCTACACCTTC. Encoded protein: CASSEWRNYGYTF.

The CDR3: CASSHTTSINTGELFF. The CDR3 nucleotides are TGTGCCAGCAGCCACACGACTAGCATAAACACCGGGGAGCTGTTTTTT. The chain employs TRBV4-2 and TRBJ2-2; TRBD2 matches 7 bases. The germline gives CDR1 LGHNA, CDR2 YNFKEQ. There are 16 residues in the CDR3. The ends lost 3 bases at V and 2 bases at J; junction bases unmatched: 6.

This chain links TRBV30 with TRBJ1-1; 8 nucleotides agree with TRBD1. V lost 1 base and J lost 10; bases outside the gene matches: 5. Germline assignment: CDR1 GTSNPN and CDR2 SVGIG (reference sequence). This CDR3 has 12 amino acids. CDR3 region: CAWSAGGYPAFF. The DNA of the CDR3 is TGTGCCTGGAGTGCAGGGGGCTACCCAGCTTTCTTT.

Note on this clone: Its ends do not fully match the called genes, so a read error is possible. The V and J genes are TRBV6-1 and TRBJ2-7, with TRBD1 matching over 9 bases. The CDR3 spans 14 residues. Germline CDR1 reads MNHNS; CDR2 reads SASEGT. This CDR3 is CASSRDRDSDEQYF. The CDR3 DNA is TGTGCCAGCAGTAGGGACAGGGACTCCGACGAGCAGTACTTC.

This chain links TRBV27 with TRBJ2-7, with D possibly matching TRBD1 (5 bases). V lost 1 base and J 7 bases, leaving 17 bases between the germline ends. CDR1 and CDR2 from the germline V gene are MNHEY and SMNVEV (reference sequence). CDR3 length: 15 residues. This CDR3 is CASSLLALGAEEQYF. CDR3 DNA: TGTGCCAGCAGTTTATTGGCTTTAGGGGCAGAAGAGCAGTACTTC.

This clone was recorded at least ten times. The chain recombines TRBV4-1 with TRBJ1-1; the D gene is possibly TRBD1 (6 bases). The germline CDR1 and CDR2 sequences are MGHRA and YSYEKL. Between the trimmed V and J ends, which lost 1 base and 3 bases, there was a span of 15 bases. The CDR3 is 16 residues long. The CDR3 DNA reads TGCGCCAGCAGCCAAGGGGACGTCAGGGGAGACACTGAAGCTTTCTTT. This encodes CASSQGDVRGDTEAFF.

V is TRBV11-2 and J is TRBJ1-1; D uncertain. V was trimmed by 1 base and J by 0 bases, leaving 9 bases between them. Germline CDR1 reads SGHAT; CDR2 reads FQNNGV. This CDR3 contains 15 residues. CDR3 sequence (DNA): TGTGCCAGCAGCTTAGGTGGCCACCTGAACACTGAAGCTTTCTTT. Amino acid sequence: CASSLGGHLNTEAFF.

The chain links TRBV28 to TRBJ1-5; a possible D gene is TRBD1 (6 bases). Germline loops: CDR1 MDHEN, CDR2 SYDVKM. This CDR3 region has 16 residues. V lost 4 bases to trimming and J lost 0 bases, with 13 bases between them. CDR3 nucleotides: TGTGCCAGCAGTTCCCAGGGGAGGGGTAGCAATCAGCCCCAGCATTTT. Its translation: CASSSQGRGSNQPQHF.

The chain is built from TRBV7-8 and TRBJ2-5; TRBD2 might be the D (6 bases). The CDR3 is 15 residues long. Per germline, CDR1 SGHVS and CDR2 FQNEAQ. The V and J ends lost 3 bases and 5 bases respectively, with 16 bases between them. CDR3 amino acids: CASSLKGQGGETQYF. The CDR3 coding sequence is TGTGCCAGCAGCTTGAAAGGGCAGGGAGGCGAGACCCAGTACTTC. The whole variable domain, remainder taken from reference TRBV7-8 and TRBJ2-5, is GAGVSQSPRYKVAKRGQDVALRCDPISGHVSLFWYQQALGQGPEFLTYFQNEAQLDKSGLPSDRFFAERPEGSVSTLKIQRTQQEDSAVYLCASSLKGQGGETQYFGPGTRLLVL.

J is TRBJ2-1 and V is TRBV7-9; D perhaps matches TRBD1 (6 bases). The CDR3 length is 13 residues. The V end lost 4 bases, the J end lost 3 bases, and 7 bases lay between the germline ends. Germline assignment: CDR1 SEHNR and CDR2 FQNEAQ (reference sequence). The chain's CDR3 is CASSSDSYNEQFF. The CDR3 bases are TGTGCCAGCAGCTCGGACAGCTACAATGAGCAGTTCTTC.

The gene calls are TRBV19 and TRBJ1-1; 7 bases align to TRBD1. The CDR3 loop spans 13 amino acids. V lost 6 bases, J lost 1 base, and 2 bases stayed unmatched. Germline CDR1 is LNHDA and CDR2 is SQIVND (reference sequence). CDR3 sequence (DNA): TGTGCCAGTAGATACAGGGGGAACACTGAAGCTTTCTTT. Encoded protein: CASRYRGNTEAFF.

This chain joins TRBV5-4 and TRBJ2-6; the D is unclear. V lost 3 bases and J 1 base, leaving 14 bases between the germline ends. Germline V CDR1 and CDR2: SGHNT, YYREEE (reference sequence). The CDR3 is made up of 17 amino acids. In nucleotides, the CDR3 is TGTGCCAGCAGCTCCCCCGTCTATGGTTCTGGGGCCAACGTCCTGACTTTC. Amino acid sequence: CASSSPVYGSGANVLTF.